This T cell receptor beta chain was identified during a study of T cell changes during pregnancy in multiple sclerosis. The data were produced by immunoSEQ multiplex PCR, yet TCRdb's version contains in-frame clones alone and is incomplete. The table includes under 50,000 clones, approximately 90% detected once. Sequencing was performed on CD8+ T cells from peripheral blood mononuclear cells, taken in the first trimester of pregnancy. The origin of this receptor is a female donor with multiple sclerosis, enrolled in a pregnancy study.

As DNA, the CDR3 is TGTGCCAGTAGTATCTCCCTATACAATGAGCAGTTCTTC. This encodes CASSISLYNEQFF. The rearrangement uses TRBV19 and TRBJ2-1; D is undetermined. Trimming removed 3 bases at V and 4 bases at J, with 7 bases between. The CDR3 runs 13 residues. Germline-derived CDR1 and CDR2 are LNHDA and SQIVND (reference sequence).